The text below deals with one TCR beta chain. The antigen is not known. The data are from a study of T cells in Graves' hyperthyroidism and ophthalmopathy. This CDR3 contains 12 residues. Germline CDR1 reads GTSNPN; CDR2 reads SVGIG (reference sequence). V dropped 0 bases and J dropped 7 bases, with 9 bases sitting between them. Study outcomes and limitations: Most thyroid clonotypes that were expanded above 0.001 also turned up in blood. Model output signaled ophthalmopathy a median 6.5 months ahead of onset.

TCR beta CDR3 regions were amplified from RNA. An initial round of RT-PCR targeting the TCR CDR3 relied on the HTBI primer set. TCRdb analysed the multiplex PCR reads with MiXCR anew, one entry per CDR3 protein. The table lists some 350,000 distinct CDR3 sequences, around 25% of them singletons. This receptor was identified in a man in his fifties or sixties with Graves' hyperthyroidism. The rearrangement uses TRBV30 and TRBJ1-2, with D uncertain. Sequenced: blood. The CDR3 region is CAWSVTVSGYTF. For the CDR3, the DNA is TGTGCCTGGAGTGTAACAGTTTCTGGCTACACCTTC.